The TCR beta chain described here comes from a study of shared clonotypes between healthy human individuals (TCRdb year 2020). The study in broad terms: Three men and two women, aged 18 to 49 years, made up the cohort. Per donor, three plates each were used for CD4 naive and CD4 memory, two for CD8 naive, and one for CD8 memory. Blood TCR repertoires of five healthy adults were deeply sequenced to estimate repertoire size and the extent of clonotype sharing between individuals. Libraries were prepared and TCR repertoires were sequenced by different laboratories using diverse techniques, in order to increase sequencing depth and limit assay-specific biases. Leukapheresis yielded between about 0.9 and 10 billion PBMCs per donor. The paper as a whole reports these results and caveats: Incomplete sequencing was indicated by rarefaction of sorted-subset datasets, despite the large sequencing depth. Based on pairwise subsampling, the degree of clonotype sharing among donors was expected to be affected by sequencing depth. Sampling was restricted to blood, and TCR repertoires in tissues likely differ from the TCR repertoires found in blood. Higher generation probabilities were observed for clonotypes shared by all four sorted-subset donors than for non-shared clonotypes. Across four donors, approximately 5% of naive CD4, roughly 3.3% of naive CD8, about 2.3% of memory CD4, and roughly 0.41% of memory CD8 clonotypes were shared. Because the study included a small number of donors, the genetic and exposure-history diversity represented was limited. Naive subsets generally had larger estimated clonotype richness than memory subsets.

From its cysteine to its phenylalanine, the CDR3 spans 15 amino acids. Left in the record is the CDR3 DNA by itself, 45 bases read in frame from the first base. Relative to germline, V is 4 bases shorter and J is 5 bases shorter, with 17 bases between their ends. The germline V gene specifies LGHNA as CDR1 and YNFKEQ as CDR2. To note about this clone: The clone's antigen remains unknown. Base qualities are missing; no much larger clone stands one base away.

Using the deep immunoSEQ assay, multiplex PCR amplified TCR CDR3 regions from genomic DNA. For each cell subset, the extracted genomic DNA was distributed evenly across all wells of several immunoSEQ 96-well plates, and each plate served as one replicate. For sorted subsets, 150 to 250 ng of genomic DNA, equivalent to around 30,000 T cell genomes, went into each replicate PCR. Purified libraries were quantified with a Qubit 3.0 fluorometer, sized on a Bioanalyzer 2100, and re-quantified with the KAPA Library Quantification kit. Every immunoSEQ 96-well plate was sequenced on a separate single-read 150-cycle Illumina NextSeq 550 flow cell. For the original study's pipeline: Because only junctional sequences without quality scores were contained in the immunoSEQ output, filtering matching that applied to full-length reads could not be performed. Sequences were annotated with PyIR, a Python wrapper for IgBLAST v1.9, and V/J genes and CDR3 were assigned using IMGT germline references. Reads with weak V/J assignments (E-value above 1e-6), missing CDR3, stop codons, out-of-frame junctions, or ambiguous translated residues were removed. V3J clonotypes were defined as sequences sharing the same inferred V gene, J gene, and CDR3 amino acid sequence. To compute the percentage overlap between repertoires, the number of shared unique clonotypes was divided by the size of the smaller repertoire. Three approaches were used to assess repertoire richness: RTK rarefaction, the Chao1 estimator, and Recon v2.1 estimates of unobserved clonotypes. For all TCRbeta clonotypes obtained by the gDNA method from a few donors, generation probabilities were computed with OLGA. Sourced from immuneACCESS, this table was stored by TCRdb with only in-frame sequences that have V and J called. A share of the clones is absent; for the studies checked, an unresolved V gene accounts for under half, and the remainder has no known explanation. That table furnishes V, J and clone size, whereas the DNA furnished D and trimming. Present in this sample are approximately 1.1 million clones, around 78% of which were seen just once. 0.52% of the sample belongs to the ten largest clones.

The donors were healthy, HIV-negative adults with no recently reported acute infections or vaccinations. Every donor was a Caucasian adult living in Nashville, Tennessee, USA. CD4+ T cells were enriched by magnetic negative selection; naive cells were then positively selected on CD45RA, and the negative fraction formed the memory subset. Blood was obtained by leukapheresis, after which PBMCs were separated by Ficoll-Histopaque density gradient centrifugation and cryopreserved in liquid nitrogen vapor phase. Analytical flow cytometry was used to check the purity and quantity of every magnetically sorted T cell population. Genomic DNA was isolated from each sorted fraction and quantified by UV absorbance on a Nanodrop 2000c.

The source is a man in his late teens or twenties in good health. Some clones in this sample may be carry-over from other donors' samples. What was sequenced was memory CD4+ T cells from PBMCs. This specimen's cell subset or site label, per the study, means: CD45RA-negative fraction. Recombination linked TRBV4-2 to TRBJ2-5; the D gene could be either TRBD1 or TRBD2, each agreeing at 5 bases. The sequenced DNA: TGTGCCAGCAGCCGAAGCCGGGACCTAATGGAGACCCAGTACTTC. It specifies CASSRSRDLMETQYF.